A selection of T cell receptor beta chains follows, all from one sample in a study of monozygotic twins with inflammatory bowel disease. From its re-call of the 5' RACE reads, TCRdb lists each CDR3 protein once, without DNA. This listing includes about 85,000 distinct CDR3 sequences. Sequenced: blood. The receptors here all came from a human donor with ulcerative colitis or Crohn's disease, or a healthy co-twin of an affected twin (not recorded which). The CDR3 runs from the conserved cysteine through the conserved F or W.

V gene	J gene	CDR3 protein
TRBV20-1	TRBJ1-5	CSARGGGENQPQHF
TRBV5-8	TRBJ1-2	CASSLAAYYGYTF
TRBV5-1	TRBJ2-1	CASSLGSTGNEQFF
TRBV11-2	TRBJ2-7	CASSWGDRSYEQYF
TRBV5-1	TRBJ2-5	CASSLIAGNTYQETQYF
TRBV5-1	TRBJ1-1	CASSLGTGAQNTEAFF
TRBV18	TRBJ2-2	CASSPPSGATTAGELFF
TRBV12-3/TRBV12-4	TRBJ2-3	CASSRGYLSTDTQYF
TRBV7-2	TRBJ2-1	CASSLAGPRDNEQFF
TRBV20-1	TRBJ1-2	CSARDRGEIYGYTF
TRBV6-1	TRBJ2-1	CASGVNSGGRDEQFF
TRBV15	TRBJ1-5	CATSRAGTGEQPQHF
TRBV11-1	TRBJ2-3	CASSPRLGVTPSTDTQYF
TRBV3-1	TRBJ1-1	CASSPLLGTEAFF
TRBV5-1	TRBJ1-1	CASSWDRGNTEAFF
TRBV3-1	TRBJ1-1	CASSHTEISLGAEAFF
TRBV5-6	TRBJ1-2	CASSLGGSGYGYTF
TRBV6-1	TRBJ2-1	CASSQDRSYNEQFF
TRBV27	TRBJ1-5	CASSPRLRPRPGGNQPQHF
TRBV5-1	TRBJ2-2	CASSPLTGANTGELFF
TRBV29-1	TRBJ1-4	CSVRIGGLNEKLFF
TRBV27	TRBJ2-2	CASSLSSRGAMNTGELFF
TRBV20-1	TRBJ2-5	CSAAGQGISETQYF
TRBV5-5	TRBJ1-1	CASSLGQGMYEAFF
TRBV2	TRBJ1-1	CASSEQAEAFF
TRBV13	TRBJ1-2	CASSRQRLSNYGYTF
TRBV10-3	TRBJ1-5	CAISEGTAFNQPQHF
TRBV12-3/TRBV12-4	TRBJ1-3	CASSWGRNTIYF
TRBV18	TRBJ1-3	CASSPPVTEGNTIYF
TRBV20-1	TRBJ1-5	CSARGDSNQPQHF
TRBV5-1	TRBJ1-5	CASSLEAGGDNQPQHF
TRBV6-1	TRBJ2-3	CASSTGQGFSPQYF
TRBV10-3	TRBJ2-7	CAISIIAGDPYEQYF
TRBV2	TRBJ1-4	CASSRTGDKLFF
TRBV5-1	TRBJ1-1	CASSQTPLTTEAFF
TRBV7-2	TRBJ1-5	CASSLGGQANQPQHF
TRBV12-3/TRBV12-4	TRBJ1-6	CASRRISSPLHF
TRBV12-3/TRBV12-4	TRBJ2-7	CAAPQDRVHEQYF
TRBV2	TRBJ2-5	CASSPLTLAGGLLQETQYF
TRBV7-2	TRBJ2-1	CASSLVNSGGALEQFF
TRBV5-4	TRBJ2-1	CASSLRTEQFF
TRBV7-8	TRBJ1-3	CASSLGSQNSGNTIYF